The clone carrying this T cell receptor (beta chain) was recorded at least ten times. The antigen remains unidentified. The data stem from a study of CD8 T cells in ankylosing spondylitis. Study observations and caveats: Several highly homologous variants made up a TCR beta motif that seemed to typify ankylosing spondylitis blood.

TCRdb re-called the 5' RACE reads through MiXCR, storing one row per CDR3 protein. The data show some 95,000 distinct CDR3 sequences, roughly 10% seen once. Specimen: blood, either unsorted or a sorted T cell fraction (not recorded which). The sequence was collected from a male donor with ankylosing spondylitis or in good health (not recorded which).

The CDR3 DNA is TGCGCCAGCAGCTTGGCTGGGACAGGGGGAGGAAACACCATATATTTT. This sequence encodes CASSLAGTGGGNTIYF. V and J are TRBV5-1 and TRBJ1-3, with 11 bases matching TRBD1. The CDR3 consists of 16 residues. Germline V gene sequence: CDR1 SGHRS, CDR2 YFSETQ. The V and J ends lost 0 bases and 4 bases, in that order; junction bases with no gene match: 3.